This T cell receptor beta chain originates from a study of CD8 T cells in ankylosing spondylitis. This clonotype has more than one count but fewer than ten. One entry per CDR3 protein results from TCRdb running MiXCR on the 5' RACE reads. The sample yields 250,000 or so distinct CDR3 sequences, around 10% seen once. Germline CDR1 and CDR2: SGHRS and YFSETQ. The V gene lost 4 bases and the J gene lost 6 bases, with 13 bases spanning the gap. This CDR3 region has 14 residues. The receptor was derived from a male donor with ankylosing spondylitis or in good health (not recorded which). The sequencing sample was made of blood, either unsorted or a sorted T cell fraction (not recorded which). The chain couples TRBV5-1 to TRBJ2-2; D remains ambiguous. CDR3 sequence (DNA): TGCGCCAGCAGCGCCGGCCCCTTGTCCGGGGAGCTGTTTTTT. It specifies CASSAGPLSGELFF.